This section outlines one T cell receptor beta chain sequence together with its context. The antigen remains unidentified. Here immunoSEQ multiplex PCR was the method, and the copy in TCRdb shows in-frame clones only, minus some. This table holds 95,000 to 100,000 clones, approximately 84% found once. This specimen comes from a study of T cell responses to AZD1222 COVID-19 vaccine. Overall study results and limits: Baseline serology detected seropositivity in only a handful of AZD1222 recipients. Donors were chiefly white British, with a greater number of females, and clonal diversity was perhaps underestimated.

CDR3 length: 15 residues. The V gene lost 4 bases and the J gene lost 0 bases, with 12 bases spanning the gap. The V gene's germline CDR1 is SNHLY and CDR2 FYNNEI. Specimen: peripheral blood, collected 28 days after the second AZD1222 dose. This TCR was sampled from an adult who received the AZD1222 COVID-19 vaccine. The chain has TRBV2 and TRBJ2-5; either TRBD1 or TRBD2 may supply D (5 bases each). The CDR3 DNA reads TGTGCCAGCAGTGTTCCAGAGGGGTACCAAGAGACCCAGTACTTC. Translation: CASSVPEGYQETQYF.